These 15 T cell receptor beta chains share one sample of origin, sequenced in a study of blood T cells in healthy people across ages. Combining a sample-barcoded 5' primer with a J-beta primer mix, a second PCR ran for about 6 to 12 cycles. TCRdb called the 5' RACE reads again in MiXCR, with one record for every CDR3 protein. The table shows under 750,000 distinct CDR3 sequences, with under 55% occurring only once. Specimen: blood. Every receptor here comes from a man aged 80 or over in good health.

This clonotype has just a few counts. The chain links TRBV20-1 to TRBJ2-1, with TRBD2 as a possible D gene (6 bases). The CDR3 runs 14 residues. V lost 3 bases and J 7 bases, leaving 16 bases between the germline ends. Germline loops: CDR1 DFQATT, CDR2 SNEGSKA (reference sequence). This chain's CDR3 is CSARSATRVNEQFF. CDR3 sequence (DNA): TGCAGTGCTAGGTCCGCGACTAGAGTGAATGAGCAGTTCTTC.

The chain has TRBV2 and TRBJ2-1; the match to TRBD2 covers 7 bases. V shed 7 bases, J shed 3 bases, and the junction held 12 bases outside the gene matches. CDR3 length equals 16 residues. Germline CDR1 SNHLY, CDR2 FYNNEI. The CDR3 DNA is TGTGCCAGCATCCGAGGGCGGGGGTACGGCTACAATGAGCAGTTCTTC. It encodes CASIRGRGYGYNEQFF.

This clonotype was detected many times. The chain employs TRBV4-3 and TRBJ2-3; TRBD2 might be the D (7 bases). This CDR3 has 14 residues. V was clipped by 3 bases and J by 3 bases, with 10 bases between them. Germline V gene sequence: CDR1 LGHNA, CDR2 YSLEER. CDR3 region: CASSQAGATDTQYF. The CDR3 nucleotides are TGCGCCAGCAGCCAGGCGGGGGCAACAGATACGCAGTATTTT.

This rearrangement joins TRBV20-1 to TRBJ1-2; unclear D gene. Trimming stripped 6 bases from V and 6 bases from J, with 23 bases between. CDR3 size: 15 residues. The germline V gene has CDR1 DFQATT and CDR2 SNEGSKA (reference sequence). The CDR3 nucleotides are TGCAGTGCCATGCGTCCGGATCTCGCTGGTGATGGCTACACCTTC. Protein sequence: CSAMRPDLAGDGYTF.

This clonotype was observed a handful of times. This chain uses TRBV4-3 with TRBJ2-3; D gene uncertain. Trimming removed 0 bases at V and 4 bases at J, with 11 bases between. From germline, CDR1 is LGHNA and CDR2 YSLEER. The CDR3 contains 15 residues. The CDR3 region is CASSQDSAGSDTQYF. In DNA form, the CDR3 reads TGCGCCAGCAGCCAAGATTCGGCAGGCTCAGATACGCAGTATTTT.

This clonotype appeared a few times. The chain joins TRBV6-6 to TRBJ1-5; D is unresolved. V was clipped by 3 bases and J by 0 bases, with 12 bases between them. The CDR3 has 16 residues. The germline gives CDR1 MNHNY, CDR2 SVGAGI (reference sequence). For the CDR3, the DNA is TGTGCCAGCAGTTATCATCCGGTGATTAGCAATCAGCCCCAGCATTTT. Amino acids: CASSYHPVISNQPQHF.

This chain joins TRBV5-6 and TRBJ2-1; D gene unclear. Germline V gene data show CDR1 as SGHDT and CDR2 as YYEEEE. The V and J ends lost 7 bases and 6 bases respectively, with 8 bases between them. This CDR3 is built from 11 residues. CDR3 amino acids: CASHQGNEQFF. DNA for the CDR3: TGTGCCAGCCATCAAGGCAATGAGCAGTTCTTC.

The chain joins TRBV3-1 to TRBJ2-2; 8 nucleotides agree with TRBD2. The ends lost 0 bases at V and 3 bases at J; junction bases unmatched: 6. The CDR3 contains 17 residues. Germline-derived CDR1 and CDR2 are LGHDT and YNNKEL (reference sequence). CDR3 residues: CASSQDRGLAHTGELFF. In DNA, the CDR3 is TGTGCCAGCAGCCAAGATCGAGGACTAGCCCACACCGGGGAGCTGTTTTTT.

This clonotype was counted ten times or more. This chain links TRBV6-6 with TRBJ2-7; no clear D gene. The germline gives CDR1 MNHNY, CDR2 SVGAGI (reference sequence). Trimming took off 4 bases at V and 5 bases at J, with 18 bases between the two ends. The CDR3 consists of 15 residues. This chain's CDR3 is CASSSPMAGRNEQYF. DNA for the CDR3: TGTGCCAGCAGTTCTCCGATGGCAGGACGTAACGAGCAGTACTTC.

The V call is TRBV20-1, the J call TRBJ2-7; 9 bases align to TRBD2. Germline V CDR1 and CDR2: DFQATT, SNEGSKA (reference sequence). The CDR3 spans 13 residues. V shed 1 base, J shed 6 bases, and the junction held 4 bases outside the gene matches. CDR3 sequence (DNA): TGCAGTGCTAGAGTTGCGGGGGGGTCCGAGCAGTACTTC. Its translation: CSARVAGGSEQYF.

V gene TRBV20-1 combines with J gene TRBJ2-3, with a weak D call TRBD2 (6 bases). The ends were cut back, 2 bases at V and 5 bases at J, with 17 bases in the middle. Looked up from germline, CDR1 is DFQATT and CDR2 is SNEGSKA (reference sequence). This CDR3 has 15 amino acids. This CDR3 is CSARPERASGDTQYF. The CDR3 DNA reads TGCAGTGCTAGACCTGAGCGGGCGAGTGGAGATACGCAGTATTTT.

This clonotype came up a few times. The chain employs TRBV4-2 and TRBJ2-1, with 10 bases identical to TRBD2. Germline CDR1 and CDR2: LGHNA and YNFKEQ. J gave up 5 bases and V 3 bases, and 10 bases lay outside the gene matches. The CDR3 consists of 17 residues. CDR3 sequence reads: CASSHAQTSGRDNEQFF. The CDR3, as DNA: TGTGCCAGCAGCCATGCCCAGACTAGCGGGCGCGACAATGAGCAGTTCTTC.

This clonotype was counted a single time. Possible read error: a much larger clone is one base away. The chain links TRBV29-1 to TRBJ2-1; 8 bases line up with TRBD2. There are 14 residues in the CDR3. The germline gives CDR1 SQVTM, CDR2 ANQGSEA. Trimming removed 3 bases from V and 8 bases from J; junction bases left unmatched: 9. The CDR3 coding sequence is TGCAGCGTTGAGGGGCGAGCGGGAGTCGATGAGCAGTTCTTC. It translates to CSVEGRAGVDEQFF.

This chain connects TRBV29-1 to TRBJ2-5; tentatively, D is TRBD1 (6 bases). V was pared by 6 bases and J by 2 bases, with 13 bases between. This CDR3 is built from 13 residues. CDR1 and CDR2 from the germline V gene are SQVTM and ANQGSEA. The CDR3: CSVYGTYQETQYF. The CDR3 nucleotides are TGCAGCGTCTACGGGACATATCAAGAGACCCAGTACTTC.

This clonotype appeared once. V gene TRBV5-5 combines with J gene TRBJ2-5; D is unresolved. Germline loops: CDR1 SGHKS, CDR2 YYEKEE (reference sequence). The V and J ends lost 3 bases and 3 bases respectively, with 9 bases between them. The length of the CDR3 is 13 residues. CDR3 amino acids: CASSWVAEETQYF. CDR3 bases: TGTGCCAGCAGCTGGGTAGCAGAAGAGACCCAGTACTTC.